This T cell receptor (beta chain) was observed in a study of blood T cell repertoires in COVID-19. Germline lookup yields CDR1 SGHVS and CDR2 FQNEAQ. The CDR3 extends over 17 amino acids. The trim removed 7 bases at V and 5 bases at J, leaving 11 bases unmatched. Original methodology: Estimated nucleated cell counts came from reference gene primer amplification. The repertoire was sequenced with immunoSEQ multiplex PCR; TCRdb's copy has only in-frame clones and lacks some. The V and J calls and clone size were taken over from that table, and D and trimming were inferred from the DNA. Of around 380,000 clones in the sample, 81% were seen once. This clone was recorded only once.

The sequencing input was peripheral blood. This clonotype was obtained from a human donor with acute or convalescent COVID-19. The donor label of this sample is uncertain. V and J are TRBV7-8 and TRBJ2-5; the match to TRBD2 covers 15 bases. The DNA for the CDR3 is TGTGCCAGCACCCAAGGCAGGACTAGCGGGGGGGGTGAGACCCAGTACTTC. This translates into CASTQGRTSGGGETQYF.